This T cell receptor beta chain was documented in a study of cytomegalovirus exposure and HLA in healthy donors (dated 2017 in TCRdb). In terms of the full investigation: A later analysis indicated that the roughly 130 validation repertoires were generated on the platform also employed for the 600 to 750 repertoires of the first cohort. The study was designed to test whether signatures of past pathogen exposure could be identified by cataloging public T cell receptors. A separate validation cohort of 100 to 150 different subjects was used in addition to the 666-subject first cohort. To predict cytomegalovirus infection status, the study combined high-throughput TCR immunosequencing, statistical association of individual TCRs with disease status, and machine learning. Results the study describes overall, beyond this receptor: In both the original and validation cohorts, the classifier was reported to diagnose cytomegalovirus status with high specificity and sensitivity. In vitro tests confirmed that a few of the cytomegalovirus-associated TCR beta chains recognize cytomegalovirus antigens. Subsequent analysis determined that TCRs grouped into clusters in the first cohort also showed a tendency toward co-occurrence across the 90 to 150 validation repertoires, and 90% to 95% of cluster scores exceeded 0. In the study, about 150 TCR beta chains were listed as associated with cytomegalovirus. Most TCR sequences were observed very rarely across donors, whereas some public TCRs were present in many individuals. According to the authors, the approach could potentially be generalized to other disease states and immunological phenotypes. The validation cohort had no HLA typing available for a later analysis, so co-occurrence within that cohort was assessed over all 130 or so repertoires.

Receptors were amplified or captured by the immunoSEQ multiplex PCR assay. Under the source paper's analysis protocol: A statistical classification framework was developed to diagnose cytomegalovirus status using the catalog of TCR beta chain sequences. TCRdb took over this immuneACCESS table, retaining in-frame rearrangements with V and J assigned. Such tables are incomplete; in checked studies, under half of the missing clones stem from an unresolved V gene, and the remainder is unexplained. V and J calls and clone size are given by that table; D and trimming were obtained from the DNA. This sample holds around 170,000 clones; approximately 81% were observed only once. Jointly, the top ten make up 15% to 20% of the sample. The CDR3 has 15 amino acids, counting the end cysteine and phenylalanine. Only the CDR3 DNA stays, 45 bases, in frame from base 1. Based on the germline V gene, the CDR1 and CDR2 sequences are SGHRS and YFSETQ. V loses 3 bases of germline sequence and J loses 5 bases, and the interval between the two ends is 18 bases.

The donors were included in the validation cohort of some 110 subjects, a group kept apart from the roughly 670-subject first cohort. Details on this clone: There is no known antigen for this receptor. Base qualities were left out, and no much larger clone turns up one base away.

The clonotype comes from a man aged 18 to 29 in good health and CMV-seropositive. Sequenced input: PBMCs. This sequence uses TRBV5-1 and TRBJ2-7, and the D gene may be TRBD2, 6 bases matching. The sequenced DNA: TGCGCCAGCAGCTCGGGTGGCAGGAGGGTCGACGAGCAGTACTTC. Its protein product is CASSSGGRRVDEQYF.